The present entry profiles one T cell receptor (beta chain) with its context. Sequencing used immunoSEQ multiplex PCR; TCRdb keeps in-frame clones, though not all of them. The data show about 88,000 clones, with around nine tenths seen just once and roughly 9.4% held by the top ten. Trimming pared 0 bases from V and 5 bases from J, leaving 10 bases between. Germline V gives CDR1 LNHDA, CDR2 SQIVND (reference sequence). The CDR3 covers 14 residues. The data derive from a study of PD-L1 blockade in urothelial cancer. The wider study: At some point between 2012 and 2014, patients got going on atezolizumab, taking 1,200 mg intravenously every 3 weeks. Blood was analyzed 3 weeks (second dose) and 6 weeks after treatment start.

Each patient's cancer was a locally advanced or metastatic urothelial carcinoma. Sequences were derived from PBMCs, sampled around atezolizumab (anti-PD-L1) treatment. The clonotype comes from a man aged 55 to 70 with urothelial cancer. The chain has TRBV19 and TRBJ2-5; no definite D call. This CDR3 reads CASSIELYRETQYF. The CDR3 DNA sequence: TGTGCCAGTAGTATAGAGCTATACCGGGAGACCCAGTACTTC.